Detailed here is one TCR beta chain. Its antigen is not known. This record comes from a study of shared clonotypes between healthy human individuals. TCRdb's copy holds only in-frame clones and misses some; the assay was immunoSEQ multiplex PCR. Found here are about 2 million clones, about 95% of them singletons; the top ten hold 0.95% to 1.5%. Overall study findings and caveats: In having few donors, the study represented limited genetic and exposure-history diversity.

Naive CD8 populations comprised CD45RO-negative cells positively selected for CCR7, excluding terminally differentiated effector memory CD45RA+ cells. The specimen sequenced was naive CD8+ T cells sorted from blood. The source is a man between 18 and 29 years old in good health.

The CDR3 DNA follows: TGTGCCAGCAGTGAATACGTCGGACAGGGTAACACCGGGGAGCTGTTTTTT. It specifies CASSEYVGQGNTGELFF. The genes are TRBV2 and TRBJ2-2, with 8 bases lining up with TRBD1. Germline V gene lookup returns CDR1 SNHLY and CDR2 FYNNEI. CDR3 length equals 17 residues. Trimming took 2 bases from V and 2 from J; bases not matched to a gene: 7.